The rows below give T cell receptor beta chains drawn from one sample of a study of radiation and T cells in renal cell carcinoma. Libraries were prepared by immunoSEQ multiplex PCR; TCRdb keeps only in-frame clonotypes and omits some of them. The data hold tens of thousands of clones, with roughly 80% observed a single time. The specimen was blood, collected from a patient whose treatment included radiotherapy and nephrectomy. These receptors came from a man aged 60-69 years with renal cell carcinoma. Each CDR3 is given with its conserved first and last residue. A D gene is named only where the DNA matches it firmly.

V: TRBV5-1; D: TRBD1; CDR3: CASHRDSLNTEAFF
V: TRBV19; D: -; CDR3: CASSMRLGNEKLFF
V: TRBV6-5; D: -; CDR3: CAARRGKTYEQYF
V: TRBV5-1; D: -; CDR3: CASNMGDYEQYF
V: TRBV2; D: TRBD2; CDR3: CAGLAGGTDTQYF
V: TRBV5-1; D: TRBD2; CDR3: CASSLTLAGLNTGELFF
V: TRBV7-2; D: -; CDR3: CASSLERLYNEQFF
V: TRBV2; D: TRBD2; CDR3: CASSGGLGNNEQFF
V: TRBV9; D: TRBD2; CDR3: CASSPRGGGLPVAQYF
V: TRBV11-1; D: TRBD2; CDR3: CASSLEGASGMLETQYF
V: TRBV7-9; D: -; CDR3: CASSLTSARQDGYTF
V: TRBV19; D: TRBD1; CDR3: CATRDSSMNTEAFF
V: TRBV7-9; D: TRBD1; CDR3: CATFGTGAGEQYF
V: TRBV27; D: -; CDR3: CASSQGFNQPQHF
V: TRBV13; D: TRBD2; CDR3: CASSLTSGSTTGELFF
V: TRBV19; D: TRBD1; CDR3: CASNDRGRYNSPLHF
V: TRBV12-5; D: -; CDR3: CASGLVLGEVFEQYF
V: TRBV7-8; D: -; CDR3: CASSLAGEHQPQHF
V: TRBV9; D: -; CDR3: CASNRDQATDTQYF
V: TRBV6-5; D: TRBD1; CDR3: CASRGGQANTDTQYF
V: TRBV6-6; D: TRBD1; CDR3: CASTGQGSSYEQYF
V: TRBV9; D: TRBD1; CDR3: CASSVEQGPYEQYF